The sequence of this TCR beta chain was determined in a study of regulatory and conventional T cells in RAG deficiency. Study-level results: Shannon entropy fell and Simpson indices rose in RAG-deficient patients. Other subsets showed 9.5 to 10-fold reductions, but Treg unique TCR beta sequences fell 95 to 100-fold in these patients. Omenn CD25-high CD127-low cells may be activated cells, not true Tregs. Shorter CDR3s in all patient subsets; >90% Treg-Tconv overlap in Omenn.

V was pared by 3 bases and J by 7 bases, with 10 bases between. The CDR3 length is 13 residues. Germline V CDR1 and CDR2: MNHEY, SMNVEV (reference sequence). Sequencing used immunoSEQ multiplex PCR; TCRdb keeps in-frame clones, though not all of them. The sample lists 6,000 or so clones; around 93% were seen once. With regard to this clone: Its specificity is not known.

V and J are TRBV27 and TRBJ1-5; a possible D gene is TRBD1 (5 bases). Sequencing was performed on CD8+ T cells sorted from blood. The receptor was isolated from a human donor with RAG deficiency presenting as severe combined immunodeficiency. The CDR3 DNA reads TGTGCCAGCAGTTTCGGGGGGAGGCAGCCCCAGCATTTT. Its translation is CASSFGGRQPQHF.